Following are 32 T cell receptor beta chains from one sample sequenced in a study of T cell responses to AZD1222 COVID-19 vaccine. Sequencing was performed with immunoSEQ multiplex PCR; in TCRdb, only in-frame clones are kept and a portion is missing. Among 95,000 to 150,000 clones listed, 70% to 90% were seen once. Sequencing was performed on peripheral blood, taken on day 0 of AZD1222 vaccination. The receptors stem from an adult in good health.

About this clone itself: Additional DNA sequences in this sample encode the identical CDR3. The chain links TRBV5-1 to TRBJ1-5, with D possibly being TRBD1 (5 bases). The CDR3 contains 13 residues. The germline V and J ends were trimmed by 1 base and 7 bases, with 9 bases remaining between them. Looked up from germline, CDR1 is SGHRS and CDR2 is YFSETQ. The CDR3 coding sequence is TGCGCCAGCAGCTTGTTAGGGGACCAGCCCCAGCATTTT. Protein: CASSLLGDQPQHF.

V and J are TRBV9 and TRBJ2-2; 7 nucleotides match TRBD2. The germline V gene has CDR1 SGDLS and CDR2 YYNGEE. V trimming: 3 bases; J trimming: 7 bases; junction bases outside the gene matches: 6. The CDR3 contains 14 residues. In nucleotides, the CDR3 is TGTGCCAGCAGCGAGCTAGCGGCGAACGGGGAGCTGTTTTTT. Protein sequence: CASSELAANGELFF.

This clone was picked up one time. The chain couples TRBV7-9 to TRBJ1-2; the D is unclear. This CDR3 contains 14 residues. Germline-derived CDR1 and CDR2 are SEHNR and FQNEAQ (reference sequence). Trimming pared 0 bases from V and 2 bases from J, leaving 7 bases between. CDR3 loop: CASSLARENYGYTF. The CDR3 coding sequence is TGTGCCAGCAGCTTAGCGCGTGAAAACTATGGCTACACCTTC.

The V gene is TRBV5-4, the J gene TRBJ1-1; 8 bases align to TRBD1. The germline CDR1 and CDR2 sequences are SGHNT and YYREEE (reference sequence). The CDR3 sequence is 15 residues long. Trimming took 4 bases from V and 0 from J; bases not matched to a gene: 5. The chain's CDR3 is CASSPDRVVNTEAFF. For the CDR3, the DNA is TGTGCCAGCAGCCCGGACAGGGTGGTGAACACTGAAGCTTTCTTT.

This clone was observed once. V and J are TRBV13 and TRBJ2-3; 7 bases are shared with TRBD2. Trimming took 5 bases from V and 3 from J; bases not matched to a gene: 8. The CDR3 loop spans 15 amino acids. Germline CDR1 PRHDT, CDR2 FYEKMQ (reference sequence). The DNA for the CDR3 is TGTGCCAGCAGCAAGAGCGGGGCAGGGACAGATACGCAGTATTTT. Amino acid sequence: CASSKSGAGTDTQYF.

The chain has TRBV7-3 and TRBJ2-2; D remains unclear. The germline V gene encodes CDR1 SGHTA and CDR2 FQGTGA. The CDR3 is made up of 16 amino acids. V lost 5 bases and J 0 bases, leaving 13 bases between the germline ends. The CDR3 DNA follows: TGTGCCAGCAGCCCACCTGGTAAACCGAACACCGGGGAGCTGTTTTTT. The encoded protein is CASSPPGKPNTGELFF.

J is TRBJ2-7 and V is TRBV11-2, with D tentatively TRBD2 (6 bases). Germline loops: CDR1 SGHAT, CDR2 FQNNGV. Trimming took 4 bases from V and 7 from J, leaving 23 bases between them. The CDR3 consists of 16 residues. The CDR3 DNA is TGTGCCAGCAGCTCTCGGCTAGTCGGAGGGCCGGGGGAGCAGTACTTC. Amino acids: CASSSRLVGGPGEQYF.

The chain is built from TRBV6-6 and TRBJ2-7; the match to TRBD2 covers 12 bases. The trim removed 2 bases at V and 5 bases at J, leaving 7 bases unmatched. The CDR3 contains 16 residues. Germline-derived CDR1 and CDR2 are MNHNY and SVGAGI (reference sequence). This chain's CDR3 is CASSYGLAGPIDEQYF. CDR3 coding DNA: TGTGCCAGCAGTTACGGACTAGCGGGGCCAATCGACGAGCAGTACTTC.

CDR3 in amino acids: CASSYDGKPGAEQYF. The CDR3 nucleotides read TGTGCCAGCAGTTACGACGGGAAGCCGGGGGCCGAGCAGTACTTC. The chain couples TRBV6-5 to TRBJ2-7; D may correspond to TRBD1 or TRBD2 (6 bases each). The V end was cut by 2 bases, the J end by 6 bases, with 17 bases between. This CDR3 is 15 amino acids long. In germline, CDR1 is MNHEY, CDR2 SVGAGI.

This sequence joins TRBV21-1 and TRBJ2-7. TRBV21-1 is recorded as a pseudogene. The length of the CDR3 is 12 residues. CDR3 sequence: CASDPNAYEQYF. CDR3 coding DNA: TGTGCCAGCGACCCCAACGCCTACGAGCAGTACTTC.

This clone was seen a single time. V gene TRBV6-6 combines with J gene TRBJ1-2; 8 bases line up with TRBD1. Germline CDR1 reads MNHNY; CDR2 reads SVGAGI (reference sequence). The junction had 11 bases not matched to a gene; V was cut back by 6 bases and J by 8 bases. This CDR3 is 14 amino acids long. The DNA of the CDR3 is TGTGCCAGCAGATCCCCGGGACAGGATGGCGGCTACACCTTC. This translates into CASRSPGQDGGYTF.

V gene TRBV2 combines with J gene TRBJ1-5; a weak D match, TRBD1 (6 bases). With 8 bases removed from V and 11 bases from J, the gap between germline ends came to 25 bases. The CDR3 is made up of 15 amino acids. The germline V gene has CDR1 SNHLY and CDR2 FYNNEI. CDR3 region: CASGGAHRPGEAQHF. CDR3 coding DNA: TGTGCCAGCGGGGGGGCACACCGCCCAGGGGAGGCCCAGCATTTT.

The chain joins TRBV28 to TRBJ2-3, with 8 bases aligning to TRBD1. V lost 6 bases, J lost 1 base, and 9 bases stayed unmatched. The CDR3 sequence is 16 residues long. Germline lookup yields CDR1 MDHEN and CDR2 SYDVKM. CDR3 sequence: CASSPGQGLGTDTQYF. The CDR3 DNA follows: TGTGCCAGCAGCCCCGGACAGGGCCTGGGCACAGATACGCAGTATTTT.

J is TRBJ2-1 and V is TRBV9; TRBD1 aligns across 12 bases. The CDR3 has 16 amino acids. V dropped 0 bases and J dropped 5; count of bases not matched to a gene: 3. Per the germline V gene, CDR1 is SGDLS and CDR2 is YYNGEE. The CDR3 nucleotides read TGTGCCAGCAGCGTAGCTGGGACAGGGGGCCACAATGAGCAGTTCTTC. This gives the protein CASSVAGTGGHNEQFF.

V is TRBV6-6 and J is TRBJ1-3; D uncertain. The V and J ends lost 8 bases and 4 bases respectively, with 6 bases between them. CDR3 length equals 11 residues. Germline lookup yields CDR1 MNHNY and CDR2 SVGAGI (reference sequence). The CDR3 DNA reads as TGTGCCAGCGCCAGAGGAAACACCATATATTTT. Its translation: CASARGNTIYF.

The genes are TRBV28 and TRBJ1-4, with D unresolved. With 2 bases removed from V and 7 bases from J, the gap between germline ends came to 11 bases. The CDR3 covers 14 residues. Germline V gene sequence: CDR1 MDHEN, CDR2 SYDVKM. The CDR3 region has the DNA TGTGCCAGCAGTTTACCCCCAGCGTCTGAAAAACTGTTTTTT. Its protein is CASSLPPASEKLFF.

The chain links TRBV9 to TRBJ2-2; maybe TRBD1 (6 bases). Deletions cut 2 bases from V and 1 base from J, with 12 bases between. Germline assignment: CDR1 SGDLS and CDR2 YYNGEE. CDR3 length: 16 residues. In nucleotides, the CDR3 is TGTGCCAGCAGCGTGGGGGAACAGGGGAACACCGGGGAGCTGTTTTTT. Translating it yields CASSVGEQGNTGELFF.

The genes are TRBV25-1 and TRBJ1-1, with a weak D call TRBD1 (5 bases). The CDR3 totals 14 residues. The V gene lost 3 bases and the J gene lost 5 bases, with 13 bases spanning the gap. Germline CDR1 reads MGHDK; CDR2 reads SYGVNS. The CDR3: CASSDSGGVTEAFF. The CDR3, as DNA: TGTGCCAGCAGTGACTCGGGGGGGGTGACTGAAGCTTTCTTT.

The chain joins TRBV10-2 to TRBJ2-7; 12 bases agree with TRBD2. In germline, CDR1 is WSHSY, CDR2 SAAADI. Trimming at V came to 7 bases and at J to 6 bases, leaving 7 bases not matched to a gene. The CDR3 spans 14 residues. The CDR3 DNA sequence: TGCGCCAGCACCCTAGCGGGAGGGTCGGGCGAGCAGTACTTC. Protein sequence: CASTLAGGSGEQYF.

The genes are TRBV5-6 and TRBJ2-1; D remains unclear. Trimming left V 4 bases short and J 6 bases short, with 17 bases between. Germline V lookup: CDR1 SGHDT, CDR2 YYEEEE. CDR3 length: 15 residues. In DNA form, the CDR3 reads TGTGCCAGCAGCCCGGACCCAATAGTGACCAATGAGCAGTTCTTC. Translating gives CASSPDPIVTNEQFF.

The chain is built from TRBV27 and TRBJ1-5; 8 bases fit TRBD1. V lost 5 bases to trimming and J lost 0 bases; unmatched junction nucleotides: 6. Germline V CDR1 and CDR2: MNHEY, SMNVEV (reference sequence). The CDR3 is 16 amino acids. The CDR3 region is CASSPLTGASNQPQHF. The CDR3 DNA reads TGTGCCAGCAGTCCCTTGACAGGGGCTAGCAATCAGCCCCAGCATTTT.

The J gene is TRBJ1-1, the V gene TRBV5-1, with TRBD1 matching over 7 bases. CDR1 SGHRS and CDR2 YFSETQ come from the germline V gene. The CDR3 loop spans 13 amino acids. With V trimmed by 7 bases and J by 5 bases, 8 bases remained unmatched. The CDR3 nucleotides are TGCGCCAGCTCGACAGGGAGGATAACTGAAGCTTTCTTT. Protein: CASSTGRITEAFF.

This clone was observed a handful of times. The CDR3 DNA reads as TGTGCCAGCAGCGTACAAGCAGACTTTTACGAGCAGTACTTC. Its protein product is CASSVQADFYEQYF. The V gene is TRBV9, the J gene TRBJ2-7; D call uncertain. This CDR3 is built from 14 residues. Germline lookup yields CDR1 SGDLS and CDR2 YYNGEE. V dropped 1 base and J dropped 4 bases, with 12 bases sitting between them. The complete variable domain, with remaining parts taken from reference TRBV9 and TRBJ2-7, reads DSGVTQTPKHLITATGQRVTLRCSPRSGDLSVYWYQQSLDQGLQFLIQYYNGEERAKGNILERFSAQQFPDLHSELNLSSLELGDSALYFCASSVQADFYEQYFGPGTRLTVT.

V and J are TRBV11-1 and TRBJ1-1; D might be TRBD1 (5 bases). The CDR3 is 12 amino acids. The V end was cut by 5 bases, the J end by 8 bases, with 12 bases between. Germline-derived CDR1 and CDR2 are SGHAT and FQDESV (reference sequence). CDR3 nucleotides: TGTGCCAGCAGCGCAACCGGGACGGAAGCTTTCTTT. Its translation is CASSATGTEAFF.

In DNA form, the CDR3 reads TGTGCCAGCAAGGACCTCGAAGAAGAGACCCAGTACTTC. It codes for CASKDLEEETQYF. The genes are TRBV6-4 and TRBJ2-5; D ambiguous. Trimming cost V 7 bases and J 3 bases, with 12 bases left between them. Germline V gene lookup returns CDR1 MRHNA and CDR2 SNTAGT. The CDR3 spans 13 residues.

The V call is TRBV5-8, the J call TRBJ1-2; no clear D gene. The CDR3 has 14 amino acids. Germline CDR1 and CDR2: SGHTS and YDEGEE. Trimming cost V 0 bases and J 5 bases, with 11 bases left between them. This CDR3 reads CASSLEPGQYGYTF. CDR3 in DNA: TGTGCCAGCAGCTTGGAGCCGGGCCAGTATGGCTACACCTTC.

This clone was seen once. This chain connects TRBV28 to TRBJ1-1; 8 bases are a match to TRBD1. Losses at the gene ends were 6 bases for V and 4 bases for J; bases not matched to a gene: 1. The CDR3 runs 12 residues. Per germline, CDR1 MDHEN and CDR2 SYDVKM. The CDR3, as DNA: TGTGCCAGCAGGCAGGGGGCCACTGAAGCTTTCTTT. It yields the protein CASRQGATEAFF.

The chain uses TRBV7-9 and TRBJ1-2, with 12 bases that match TRBD1. This CDR3 contains 16 residues. Germline assignment: CDR1 SEHNR and CDR2 FQNEAQ (reference sequence). V shed 1 base and J 4 bases; nucleotides not matched to a gene: 4. The CDR3 nucleotides read TGTGCCAGCAGCTTAGTAGGGGACAGGGGGCCCTATGGCTACACCTTC. It encodes CASSLVGDRGPYGYTF. The full variable domain, in which reference TRBV7-9 and TRBJ1-2 provide the parts outside the CDR3, is DTGVSQNPRHKITKRGQNVTFRCDPISEHNRLYWYRQTLGQGPEFLTYFQNEAQLEKSRLLSDRFSAERPKGSFSTLEIQRTEQGDSAMYLCASSLVGDRGPYGYTFGSGTRLTVV.

V is TRBV9 and J is TRBJ2-4; 8 bases map to TRBD2. Germline V gene lookup returns CDR1 SGDLS and CDR2 YYNGEE. This CDR3 has 16 amino acids. V shed 0 bases and J 8 bases; nucleotides not matched to a gene: 10. CDR3 loop: CASSVGGWAGGDIQYF. The DNA of the CDR3 is TGTGCCAGCAGCGTAGGCGGGTGGGCGGGAGGAGACATTCAGTACTTC. Supplemented by reference TRBV9 and TRBJ2-4, the full variable domain reads DSGVTQTPKHLITATGQRVTLRCSPRSGDLSVYWYQQSLDQGLQFLIQYYNGEERAKGNILERFSAQQFPDLHSELNLSSLELGDSALYFCASSVGGWAGGDIQYFGAGTRLSVL.

The V call is TRBV25-1, the J call TRBJ2-7, with D tentatively TRBD1 or TRBD2 (6 bases each). Germline assignment: CDR1 MGHDK and CDR2 SYGVNS. The CDR3 runs 14 residues. Between the trimmed V and J ends, which lost 2 bases and 2 bases, there was a span of 10 bases. The CDR3 loop reads CASSETGGPYEQYF. For the CDR3, the DNA is TGTGCCAGCAGTGAAACCGGGGGCCCCTACGAGCAGTACTTC.

The V call is TRBV24-1, the J call TRBJ1-5, with a weak D call TRBD1 (6 bases). V was clipped by 3 bases and J by 6 bases, with 17 bases between them. Germline loops: CDR1 KGHDR, CDR2 SFDVKD. This CDR3 spans 16 amino acids. The CDR3 here is CATSDGGREWGQPQHF. The CDR3 region has the DNA TGTGCCACCAGTGATGGGGGCCGAGAGTGGGGTCAGCCCCAGCATTTT.

The rearrangement uses TRBV5-1 and TRBJ2-1, with 11 bases that match TRBD2. This CDR3 has 15 amino acids. Germline CDR1 reads SGHRS; CDR2 reads YFSETQ. V shed 4 bases and J 7 bases; nucleotides not matched to a gene: 7. CDR3 nucleotide sequence: TGCGCCAGCAGCCTCCAACTAGCGGGAGTTAATGAGCAGTTCTTC. Translating gives CASSLQLAGVNEQFF. Drawing the rest from reference TRBV5-1 and TRBJ2-1, the complete variable domain is KAGVTQTPRYLIKTRGQQVTLSCSPISGHRSVSWYQQTPGQGLQFLFEYFSETQRNKGNFPGRFSGRQFSNSRSEMNVSTLELGDSALYLCASSLQLAGVNEQFFGPGTRLTVL.